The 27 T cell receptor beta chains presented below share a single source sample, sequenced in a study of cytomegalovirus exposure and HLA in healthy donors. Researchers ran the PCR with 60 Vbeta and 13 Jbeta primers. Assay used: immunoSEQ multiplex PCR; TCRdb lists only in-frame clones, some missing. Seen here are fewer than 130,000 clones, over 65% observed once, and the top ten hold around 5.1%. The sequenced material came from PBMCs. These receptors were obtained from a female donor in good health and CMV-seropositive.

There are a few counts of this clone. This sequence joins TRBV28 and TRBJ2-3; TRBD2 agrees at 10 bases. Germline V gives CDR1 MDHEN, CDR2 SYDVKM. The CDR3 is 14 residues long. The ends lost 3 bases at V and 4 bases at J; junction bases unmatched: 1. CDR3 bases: TGTGCCAGCAGTTTTGGGACTAGCGCAGATACGCAGTATTTT. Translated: CASSFGTSADTQYF.

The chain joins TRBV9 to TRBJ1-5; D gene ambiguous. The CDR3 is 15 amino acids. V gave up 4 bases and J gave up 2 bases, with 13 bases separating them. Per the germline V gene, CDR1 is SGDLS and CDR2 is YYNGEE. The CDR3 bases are TGTGCCAGCAGCCCCGGTGGTGGGCGCAATCAGCCCCAGCATTTT. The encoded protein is CASSPGGGRNQPQHF.

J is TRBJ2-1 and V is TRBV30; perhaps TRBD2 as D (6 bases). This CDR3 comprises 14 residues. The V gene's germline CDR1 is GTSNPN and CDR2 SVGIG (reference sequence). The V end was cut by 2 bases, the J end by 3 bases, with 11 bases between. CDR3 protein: CAWSLLGGYNEQFF. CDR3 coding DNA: TGTGCCTGGAGTCTCCTGGGAGGCTACAATGAGCAGTTCTTC. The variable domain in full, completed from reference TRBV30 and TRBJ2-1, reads SQTIHQWPATLVQPVGSPLSLECTVEGTSNPNLYWYRQAAGRGLQLLFYSVGIGQISSEVPQNLSASRPQDRQFILSSKKLLLSDSGFYLCAWSLLGGYNEQFFGPGTRLTVL.

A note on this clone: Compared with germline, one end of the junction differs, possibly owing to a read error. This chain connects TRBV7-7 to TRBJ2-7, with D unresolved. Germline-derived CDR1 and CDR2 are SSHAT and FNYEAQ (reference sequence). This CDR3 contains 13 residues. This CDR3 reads CASSLGPRYEQYF. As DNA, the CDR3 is TGTGCTAGCAGCTTAGGGCCCCGCTACGAGCAGTACTTC.

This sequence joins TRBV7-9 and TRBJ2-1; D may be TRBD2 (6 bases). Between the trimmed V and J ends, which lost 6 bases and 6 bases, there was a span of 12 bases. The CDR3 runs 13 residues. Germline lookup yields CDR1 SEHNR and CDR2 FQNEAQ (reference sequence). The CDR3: CASRAGLGNEQFF. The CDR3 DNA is TGTGCCAGCAGGGCGGGGTTGGGCAATGAGCAGTTCTTC.

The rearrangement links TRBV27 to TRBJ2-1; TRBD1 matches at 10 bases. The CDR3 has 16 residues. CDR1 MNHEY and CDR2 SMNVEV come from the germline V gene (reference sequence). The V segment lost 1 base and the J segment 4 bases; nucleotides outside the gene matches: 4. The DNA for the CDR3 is TGTGCCAGCAGTTTATTGGGACAGGGGCCTTACAATGAGCAGTTCTTC. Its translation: CASSLLGQGPYNEQFF.

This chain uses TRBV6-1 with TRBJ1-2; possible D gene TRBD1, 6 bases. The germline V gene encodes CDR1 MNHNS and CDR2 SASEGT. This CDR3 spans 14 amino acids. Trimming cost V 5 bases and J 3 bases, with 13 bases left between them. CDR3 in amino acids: CASSRSQGDYGYTF. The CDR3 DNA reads TGTGCCAGCAGTCGATCACAGGGCGACTATGGCTACACCTTC.

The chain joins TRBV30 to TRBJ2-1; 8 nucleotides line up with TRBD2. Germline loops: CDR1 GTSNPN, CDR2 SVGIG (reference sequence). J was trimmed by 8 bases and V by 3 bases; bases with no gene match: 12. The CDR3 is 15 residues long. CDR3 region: CAWRGAGGQFYEQFF. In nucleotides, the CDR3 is TGTGCCTGGAGGGGGGCGGGGGGCCAGTTCTATGAGCAGTTCTTC.

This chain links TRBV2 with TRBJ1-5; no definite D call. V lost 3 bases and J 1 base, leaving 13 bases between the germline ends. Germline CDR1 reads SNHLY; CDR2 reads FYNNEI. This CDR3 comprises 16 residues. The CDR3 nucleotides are TGTGCCAGCAGTGATCCCCTGGGCGTGAGCAATCAGCCCCAGCATTTT. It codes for CASSDPLGVSNQPQHF.

The CDR3 region has the DNA TGTGCCAGCAGTTTTACAGCGGACTATGGCTACACCTTC. Its protein product is CASSFTADYGYTF. This chain links TRBV28 with TRBJ1-2, with D hard to call. The germline CDR1 and CDR2 sequences are MDHEN and SYDVKM. CDR3 length: 13 residues. The V end was cut by 3 bases, the J end by 3 bases, with 8 bases between.

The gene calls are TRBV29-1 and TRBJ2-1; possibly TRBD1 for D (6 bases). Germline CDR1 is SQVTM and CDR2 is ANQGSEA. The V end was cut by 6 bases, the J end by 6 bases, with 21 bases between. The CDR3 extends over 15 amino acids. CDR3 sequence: CSVWVYRVGRNEQFF. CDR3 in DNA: TGCAGCGTCTGGGTCTACAGGGTGGGACGCAATGAGCAGTTCTTC.

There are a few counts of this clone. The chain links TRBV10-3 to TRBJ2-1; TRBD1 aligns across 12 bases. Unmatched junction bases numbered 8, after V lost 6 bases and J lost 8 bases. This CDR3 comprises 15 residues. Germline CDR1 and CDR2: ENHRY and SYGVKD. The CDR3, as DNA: TGTGCCATCAGCATCCGGGACAGGGGGCCTGATGAGCAGTTCTTC. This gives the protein CAISIRDRGPDEQFF.

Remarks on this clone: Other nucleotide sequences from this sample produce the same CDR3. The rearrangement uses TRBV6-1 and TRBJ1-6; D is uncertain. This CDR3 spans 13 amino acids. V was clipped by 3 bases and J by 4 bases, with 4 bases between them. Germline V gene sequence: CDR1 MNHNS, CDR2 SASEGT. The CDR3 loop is CASSDRYNSPLHF. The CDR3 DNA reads TGTGCCAGCAGTGACCGTTATAATTCACCCCTCCACTTT.

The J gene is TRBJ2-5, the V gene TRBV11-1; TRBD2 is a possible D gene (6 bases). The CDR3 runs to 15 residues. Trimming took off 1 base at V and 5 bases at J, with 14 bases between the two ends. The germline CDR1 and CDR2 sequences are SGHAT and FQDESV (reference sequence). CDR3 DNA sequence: TGTGCCAGCAGCTTAGAAGGCCCCGGAGGGGAGACCCAGTACTTC. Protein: CASSLEGPGGETQYF.

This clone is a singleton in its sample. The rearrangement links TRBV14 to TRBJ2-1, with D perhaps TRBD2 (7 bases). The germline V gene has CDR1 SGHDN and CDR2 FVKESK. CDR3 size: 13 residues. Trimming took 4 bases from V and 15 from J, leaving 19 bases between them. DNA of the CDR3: TGTGCCAGCAGCCCTTTCGAGGGCGGGGGCTCGTTCTTC. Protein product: CASSPFEGGGSFF.

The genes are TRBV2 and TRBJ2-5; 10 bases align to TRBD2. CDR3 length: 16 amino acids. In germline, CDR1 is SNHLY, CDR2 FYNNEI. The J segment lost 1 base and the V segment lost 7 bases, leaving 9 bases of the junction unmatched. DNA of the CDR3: TGTGCCAGCACCTTAGCGGGAGGAGGGTTCCAAGAGACCCAGTACTTC. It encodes CASTLAGGGFQETQYF.

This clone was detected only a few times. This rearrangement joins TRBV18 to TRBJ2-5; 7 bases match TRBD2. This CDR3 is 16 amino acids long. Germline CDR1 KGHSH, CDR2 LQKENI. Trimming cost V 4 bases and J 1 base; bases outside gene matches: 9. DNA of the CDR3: TGTGCCAGCTCACGGGACTGGCGGGGGTTCCAAGAGACCCAGTACTTC. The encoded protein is CASSRDWRGFQETQYF.

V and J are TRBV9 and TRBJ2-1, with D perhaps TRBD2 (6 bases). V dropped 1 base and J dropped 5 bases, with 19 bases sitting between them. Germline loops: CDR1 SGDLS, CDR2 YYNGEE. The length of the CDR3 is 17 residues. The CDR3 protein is CASSVRERVANHNEQFF. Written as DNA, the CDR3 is TGTGCCAGCAGCGTAAGGGAGCGGGTGGCTAACCACAATGAGCAGTTCTTC.

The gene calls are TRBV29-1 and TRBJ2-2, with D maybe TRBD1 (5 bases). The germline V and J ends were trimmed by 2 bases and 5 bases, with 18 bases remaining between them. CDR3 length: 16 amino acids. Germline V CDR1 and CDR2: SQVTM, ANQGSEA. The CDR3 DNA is TGCAGCGTTGAAAGTGGCGCCAGGGTGGGAACCGGGGAGCTGTTTTTT. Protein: CSVESGARVGTGELFF.

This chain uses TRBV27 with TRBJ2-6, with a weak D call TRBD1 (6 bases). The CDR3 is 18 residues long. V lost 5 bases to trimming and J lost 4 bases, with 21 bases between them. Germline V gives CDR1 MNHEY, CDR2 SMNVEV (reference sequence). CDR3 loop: CASSRIQGAIPGANVLTF. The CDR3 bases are TGTGCCAGCAGTCGGATACAGGGTGCGATTCCAGGGGCCAACGTCCTGACTTTC.

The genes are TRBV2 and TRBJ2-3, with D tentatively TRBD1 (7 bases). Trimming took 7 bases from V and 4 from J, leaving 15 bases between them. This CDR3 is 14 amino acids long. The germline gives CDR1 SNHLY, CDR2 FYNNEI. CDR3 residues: CASTLAGTADTQYF. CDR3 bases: TGTGCCAGCACCCTGGCGGGGACAGCAGATACGCAGTATTTT.

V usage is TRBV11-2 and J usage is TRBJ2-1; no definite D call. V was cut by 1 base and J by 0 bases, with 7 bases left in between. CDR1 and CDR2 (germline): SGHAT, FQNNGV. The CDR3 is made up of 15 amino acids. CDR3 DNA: TGTGCCAGCAGCTTAGCGCGGAGCTCCTACAATGAGCAGTTCTTC. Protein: CASSLARSSYNEQFF. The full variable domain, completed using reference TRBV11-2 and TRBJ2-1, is EAGVAQSPRYKIIEKRQSVAFWCNPISGHATLYWYQQILGQGPKLLIQFQNNGVVDDSQLPKDRFSAERLKGVDSTLKIQPAKLEDSAVYLCASSLARSSYNEQFFGPGTRLTVL.

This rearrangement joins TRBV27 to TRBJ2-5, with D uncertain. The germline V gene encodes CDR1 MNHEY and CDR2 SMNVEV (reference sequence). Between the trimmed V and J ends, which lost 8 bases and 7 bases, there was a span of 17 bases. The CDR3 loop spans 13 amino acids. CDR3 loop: CASATANSLTQYF. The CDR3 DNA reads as TGTGCCAGCGCTACCGCTAACTCTTTGACCCAGTACTTC.

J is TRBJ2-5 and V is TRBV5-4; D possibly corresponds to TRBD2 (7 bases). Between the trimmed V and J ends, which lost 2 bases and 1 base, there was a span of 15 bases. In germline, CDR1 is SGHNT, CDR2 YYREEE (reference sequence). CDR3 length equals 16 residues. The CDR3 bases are TGTGCCAGCAGCTTTCGCTCGGGGGGCCGCCAAGAGACCCAGTACTTC. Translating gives CASSFRSGGRQETQYF.

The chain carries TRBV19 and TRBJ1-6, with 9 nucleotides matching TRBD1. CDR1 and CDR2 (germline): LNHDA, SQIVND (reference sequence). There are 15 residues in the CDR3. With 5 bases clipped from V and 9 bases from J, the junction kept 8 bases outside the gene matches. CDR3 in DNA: TGTGCCAGTAGTCCGGACAGGGGATTTGGTTCACCCCTCCACTTT. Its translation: CASSPDRGFGSPLHF.

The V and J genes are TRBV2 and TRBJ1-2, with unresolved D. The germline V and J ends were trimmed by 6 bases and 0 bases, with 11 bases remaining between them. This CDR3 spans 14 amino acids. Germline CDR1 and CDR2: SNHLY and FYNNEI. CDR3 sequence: CASRSAVTNYGYTF. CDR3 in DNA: TGTGCCAGCAGGAGCGCGGTAACTAACTATGGCTACACCTTC.

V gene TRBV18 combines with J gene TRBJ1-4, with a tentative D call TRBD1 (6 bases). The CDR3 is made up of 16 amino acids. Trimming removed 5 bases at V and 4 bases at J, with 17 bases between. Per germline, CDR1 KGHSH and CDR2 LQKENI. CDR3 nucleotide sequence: TGTGCCAGCTCAGCTACCCTGGACAGCGTTAATGAAAAACTGTTTTTT. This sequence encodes CASSATLDSVNEKLFF. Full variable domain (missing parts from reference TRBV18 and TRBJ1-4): NAGVMQNPRHLVRRRGQEARLRCSPMKGHSHVYWYRQLPEEGLKFMVYLQKENIIDESGMPKERFSAEFPKEGPSILRIQQVVRGDSAAYFCASSATLDSVNEKLFFGSGTQLSVL.